The rows below give T cell receptor beta chains drawn from one sample of a study of OX40 agonist ivuxolimab in advanced cancers. The data were produced by immunoSEQ multiplex PCR, yet TCRdb's version contains in-frame clones alone and is incomplete. Counted here are approximately 35,000 clones, 74% occurring once; the ten biggest clones make up around 12%. This material consisted of CD4+ or CD8+ T cells sorted from blood, taken in a trial of the OX40 agonist ivuxolimab. Receptors were obtained from an adult with an advanced solid tumor such as melanoma, head and neck, liver or kidney cancer. CDR3s include the opening cysteine and the closing phenylalanine or tryptophan. D genes are given only for firm matches. Expanded clones get a size class; other rows say once, few or many, or leave the size out.

V	J	size	D	CDR3	DNA
TRBV5-4	TRBJ2-7	NA	TRBD2	CAYQRGGRYEQYF	TGTGCTTACCAGCGGGGGGGCCGGTACGAGCAGTACTTC
TRBV7-3	TRBJ2-7	few	NA	CASSKGLRYEQYF	TGTGCCAGCAGCAAGGGACTTCGCTACGAGCAGTACTTC
TRBV30	TRBJ1-2	NA	NA	CAWSGSGQGYTF	TGTGCCTGGAGTGGCTCAGGGCAAGGCTACACCTTC
TRBV5-8	TRBJ1-2	NA	TRBD1	CASSFGQGRYGYTF	TGTGCCAGCAGCTTCGGACAGGGGAGGTATGGCTACACCTTC
TRBV10-3	TRBJ2-7	NA	NA	CAISDQWAGDEQYF	TGTGCCATCAGCGACCAGTGGGCTGGCGACGAGCAGTACTTC
TRBV2	TRBJ2-2	NA	NA	CASTMGGGELFF	TGTGCCAGCACCATGGGTGGGGGGGAGCTGTTTTTT
TRBV5-1	TRBJ2-3	NA	NA	CASSLGTGMGDTQYF	TGCGCCAGCAGCTTAGGGACTGGGATGGGAGATACGCAGTATTTT
TRBV7-2	TRBJ1-5	NA	NA	CASKTGTALEGVQHF	TGTGCCAGTAAGACCGGGACGGCCCTAGAGGGGGTCCAGCATTTT
TRBV18	TRBJ1-1	few	NA	CASSPYQNTEAFF	TGTGCCAGCTCACCCTACCAGAACACTGAAGCTTTCTTT
TRBV4-2	TRBJ2-3	NA	NA	CASSQGGGQDTQYF	TGTGCCAGCAGCCAAGGGGGGGGCCAAGATACGCAGTATTTT
TRBV5-1	TRBJ1-6	few	TRBD1	CASSLEGTGASPLHF	TGCGCCAGCAGCTTGGAAGGGACAGGGGCTTCACCCCTCCACTTT
TRBV9	TRBJ1-4	NA	NA	CASSVGVDRTLGEKLFF	TGTGCCAGCAGCGTGGGGGTCGACAGGACGCTCGGTGAAAAACTGTTTTTT
TRBV19	TRBJ1-3	NA	NA	CASSVPGVSGNTIYF	TGTGCCAGTAGTGTACCGGGAGTATCTGGAAACACCATATATTTT
TRBV4-1	TRBJ2-1	NA	TRBD2	CASSQVDLGLAGGNEQFF	TGCGCCAGCAGCCAAGTTGACTTGGGACTAGCGGGGGGGAATGAGCAGTTCTTC
TRBV6-1	TRBJ2-5	few	NA	CASKKNRGGETQYF	TGTGCCAGCAAAAAAAACCGGGGCGGGGAGACCCAGTACTTC
TRBV6-1	TRBJ1-1	few	NA	CASSEARGRAFF	TGTGCCAGCAGTGAAGCGCGGGGGAGGGCTTTCTTT
TRBV7-2	TRBJ1-6	NA	NA	CASSPARANNSPLHF	TGTGCCAGCAGCCCAGCTAGGGCTAACAATTCACCCCTCCACTTT
TRBV27	TRBJ1-1	NA	NA	CASSLNTLSEAFF	TGTGCCAGCAGTTTAAATACCCTGTCTGAAGCTTTCTTT
TRBV29-1	TRBJ2-3	few	TRBD1	CSVPPPGQGTDTQYF	TGCAGCGTCCCCCCTCCGGGACAGGGGACAGATACGCAGTATTTT
TRBV2	TRBJ1-5	NA	NA	CASMSRGNQPQHF	TGTGCCAGCATGTCTAGGGGAAATCAGCCCCAGCATTTT
TRBV7-9	TRBJ2-1	NA	NA	CASSPSRVTRYNEQFF	TGTGCCAGCAGCCCTAGCCGGGTGACACGGTACAATGAGCAGTTCTTC
TRBV2	TRBJ1-1	NA	NA	CASRGQINTEAFF	TGTGCCAGCAGAGGACAGATTAACACTGAAGCTTTCTTT
TRBV10-3	TRBJ1-2	NA	NA	CAISARAAGYTF	TGTGCCATCAGTGCCAGGGCCGCTGGCTACACCTTC
TRBV7-3	TRBJ2-2	NA	NA	CASSLRGGAGTGELFF	TGTGCCAGCAGCTTACGAGGCGGTGCGGGCACCGGGGAGCTGTTTTTT
TRBV11-3	TRBJ1-1	NA	NA	CASSQVASTEAFF	TGTGCCAGCAGCCAAGTAGCGAGCACTGAAGCTTTCTTT
TRBV28	TRBJ2-2	NA	TRBD1	CASSYRGRLAGELFF	TGTGCCAGCAGTTACAGGGGCCGCCTTGCCGGGGAGCTGTTTTTT
TRBV7-2	TRBJ1-1	NA	NA	CASSSRAGRQNTEAFF	TGTGCCAGCAGCTCCCGGGCCGGGCGGCAGAACACTGAAGCTTTCTTT
TRBV30	TRBJ2-7	NA	TRBD2	CAWSDGTSGGAYEQYF	TGTGCCTGGAGTGACGGGACTAGCGGGGGGGCCTACGAGCAGTACTTC
TRBV6-5	TRBJ2-1	NA	NA	CASRGRAAYNEQFF	TGTGCCAGCAGAGGAAGAGCGGCCTACAATGAGCAGTTCTTC
TRBV4-1	TRBJ2-3	NA	NA	CASSPGGRVHTQYF	TGCGCCAGCAGCCCCGGGGGGCGGGTCCATACGCAGTATTTT
TRBV18	TRBJ1-1	NA	TRBD1	CASSPGTGESVLAFF	TGTGCCAGCTCACCGGGGACAGGGGAGTCCGTGTTGGCTTTCTTT
TRBV6-1	TRBJ2-1	NA	TRBD2	CASTRRGYEQFF	TGTGCCAGCACCAGGCGGGGGTATGAGCAGTTCTTC
TRBV4-1	TRBJ1-4	NA	NA	CASSHLGGAITTNEKLFF	TGCGCCAGCAGCCACCTTGGGGGAGCCATCACAACTAATGAAAAACTGTTTTTT
TRBV9	TRBJ2-1	NA	TRBD1	CASSISVGGQSSYNEQFF	TGTGCCAGCAGCATCTCTGTAGGGGGCCAAAGCTCCTACAATGAGCAGTTCTTC
TRBV9	TRBJ2-2	NA	NA	CASSPRTADTGELFF	TGTGCCAGCAGCCCGAGGACAGCAGACACCGGGGAGCTGTTTTTT
TRBV30	TRBJ1-1	few	NA	CASSTAREAFF	TGTGCCTCGTCGACGGCGCGGGAAGCTTTCTTT
TRBV27	TRBJ1-4	NA	NA	CASSWGAGGEKLFF	TGTGCCAGCAGTTGGGGGGCAGGAGGGGAAAAACTGTTTTTT
TRBV10-3	TRBJ2-3	NA	NA	CAISSSGGADTQYF	TGTGCCATCAGTTCCAGCGGCGGGGCAGATACGCAGTATTTT
TRBV10-3	TRBJ1-5	NA	NA	CAIRHDRSGNQPQHF	TGTGCCATCAGACACGACAGGAGTGGCAATCAGCCCCAGCATTTT
TRBV5-6	TRBJ2-2	once	NA	CASSPLAGALPTGELFF	TGTGCCAGCAGCCCCCTCGCTGGGGCCTTACCCACCGGGGAGCTGTTTTTT
TRBV6-5	TRBJ1-6	once	TRBD1	CASSSEQVRGNSPLHF	TGTGCCAGCAGTTCTGAACAGGTCAGGGGGAATTCACCCCTCCACTTT
TRBV7-9	TRBJ2-2	NA	NA	CASSTGAGELFF	TGTGCCAGCAGCACCGGGGCCGGGGAGCTGTTTTTT
TRBV10-3	TRBJ2-7	NA	TRBD2	CAIRAGTSGVSYEQYF	TGTGCCATCAGGGCCGGGACTAGCGGTGTTTCCTACGAGCAGTACTTC
TRBV7-2	TRBJ2-2	few	TRBD1	CASSSGQGASGELFF	TGTGCCAGCAGCTCCGGACAGGGGGCTAGCGGGGAGCTGTTTTTT
TRBV2	TRBJ2-1	NA	NA	CASRAGRARNEQFF	TGTGCCAGCAGGGCGGGACGAGCGCGCAATGAGCAGTTCTTC
TRBV2	TRBJ2-3	few	NA	CASSEEYTQYF	TGTGCCAGCAGTGAAGAGTATACGCAGTATTTT
TRBV6-1	TRBJ1-5	NA	TRBD1	CASSSDRAYQPQHF	TGTGCCAGCAGTTCGGACAGGGCGTATCAGCCCCAGCATTTT
TRBV19	TRBJ1-4	NA	TRBD1	CASSLQGISSEKLFF	TGTGCCAGTAGCCTACAGGGGATAAGTTCGGAAAAACTGTTTTTT
TRBV6-5	TRBJ1-4	few	NA	CASRPGGAKKLFF	TGTGCCAGCAGACCCGGCGGGGCAAAGAAACTGTTTTTT